What follows describes a single T cell receptor (beta chain). Original analysis: Reference gene primer amplification in the assay estimated nucleated cell counts. Assay used: immunoSEQ multiplex PCR; TCRdb lists only in-frame clones, some missing. The D gene and trimming were derived from the DNA, and the V and J assignments and clone size from that table. The top ten clones hold roughly 0.85% of a sample with 190,000 or so clones, around 87% of them seen once. The sample belongs to a study of blood T cell repertoires in COVID-19. Whole-study context: The origin of the acute and convalescent COVID-19 samples was the United States, Italy and Spain. T cells, B-cell-depleted T cells, or PBMCs supplied cDNA or gDNA.

V lost 3 bases to trimming and J lost 3 bases; unmatched junction nucleotides: 4. Germline V gene data show CDR1 as DFQATT and CDR2 as SNEGSKA (reference sequence). The CDR3 is made up of 13 amino acids. The source is a woman aged 18-29 years who had recovered from COVID-19. The chain joins TRBV20-1 to TRBJ2-7; TRBD2 matches at 8 bases. The sequencing input was peripheral blood. The CDR3 region is CSASLAGGYEQYV. The DNA for the CDR3 is TGCAGTGCTAGTCTAGCGGGTGGCTACGAGCAGTACGTC.